This TCR beta chain was profiled in a study of T cell repertoires in cytomegalovirus infection. Study-wide background: HLA-B-restricted CMV epitopes that are well studied, plus recently identified HLA-C-restricted ones, were used by the study. An indication of both CMV infection and matching HLA type came from public TCR beta signatures.

This clonotype was recorded a few times. As yet, its antigen is unknown. V lost 0 bases, J lost 3 bases, and 18 bases lay in between. Germline values: CDR1 SGHNT, CDR2 YENEEA. CDR3 length equals 18 residues. TCRdb recomputed calls from the reads with MiXCR, one row per CDR3 protein. The sample lists approximately 990,000 distinct CDR3 sequences, 25% to 40% occurring once. Whole-study results and caveats: Of the TCR beta families, the public ones yielded a cumulative frequency that identified carriers of CMV plus the relevant HLA. Ex vivo, HLA-C-restricted CMV-specific TCR beta clonotypes prevailed over the rest of the response.

This sequence was found in a human donor in good health (CMV status not recorded). Some clones in this sample may be carry-over from other donors' samples. V usage is TRBV11-3 and J usage is TRBJ2-1; no clear D gene. Material: cultured CD8+ T cells from PBMCs, obtained from culture after CMV antigen stimulation. The DNA for the CDR3 is TGTGCCAGCAGCTTAGAGGTTCCGGGCACGTCCTTCTACAATGAGCAGTTCTTC. This sequence encodes CASSLEVPGTSFYNEQFF.